This T cell receptor (beta chain) comes out of a study of shared clonotypes between healthy human individuals. Study-level results: Generally, naive subsets came out with larger estimated richness than memory subsets. Limited genetic and exposure-history diversity came from having few donors. Across a handful of donors, naive CD4 shared approximately 4.5%, naive CD8 under 4%, memory CD4 more than 2%, memory CD8 0.4%.

Here immunoSEQ multiplex PCR was the method, and the copy in TCRdb shows in-frame clones only, minus some. Among more than 200,000 clones, 50% to 80% were seen once, and the ten largest hold around 10%. The germline V gene encodes CDR1 MNHNS and CDR2 SASEGT. Trimming at V came to 7 bases and at J to 3 bases, leaving 9 bases not matched to a gene. The CDR3 is 15 amino acids. Concerning this clone itself: Its antigen is not known.

This sequence joins TRBV6-1 and TRBJ2-1; 7 nucleotides align to TRBD1. The receptor comes from a man aged 30-40 years in good health. The specimen was memory CD4+ T cells sorted from blood. The subset here: CD45RA-negative fraction. The CDR3 sequence is CASKTPGQYYNEQFF. CDR3 DNA sequence: TGTGCCAGCAAGACCCCGGGACAGTACTACAATGAGCAGTTCTTC.